This T cell receptor (beta chain) was identified in a study of cytomegalovirus exposure and HLA in healthy donors. Remarks on this clone: The antigen is not known.

Unmatched junction bases numbered 6, after V lost 5 bases and J lost 0 bases. The germline V gene has CDR1 GTSNPN and CDR2 SVGIG (reference sequence). The CDR3 covers 14 residues. General study findings and limits: A later analysis revealed that TCR association rates differed between HLA loci, peaking at DRB1 and bottoming out at HLA-C.

Vbeta (60) and Jbeta (13) primers were used in the PCR. Repertoires were generated with immunoSEQ multiplex PCR, while TCRdb's copy carries only in-frame clones and drops some. This table has 95,000 to 150,000 clones, more than 60% appearing once. The chain recombines TRBV30 with TRBJ2-5, with 7 bases lining up with TRBD2. Sequencing was done on a sample of PBMCs. The TCR originated in a woman aged 40 to 49 in good health and CMV-seropositive. The CDR3 loop is CAWGEGPHQETQYF. CDR3 DNA sequence: TGTGCCTGGGGGGAGGGGCCCCACCAAGAGACCCAGTACTTC.